Described below is a single T cell receptor beta chain sequence and its context. What it binds is unknown. This entry comes from a study of cytotoxic CD8 clonotypes in ibrutinib-treated CLL. Study-wide background: Results showed around 24 partial and 2 complete responses; following median 68 months, roughly 14 remained remitted, roughly 12 advanced.

Study-wide results and limits: The study found baseline clonality above age-matched healthy donors, tracking circulating CD8+ T-cell counts.

The CDR3 consists of 17 residues. Target depth was 1 in 200,000 to 1 in 1 million T cells, about 10x per clonotype. The method was immunoSEQ multiplex PCR; TCRdb's version includes in-frame clones alone and lacks a portion of them. The table lists about 300,000 clones, roughly four fifths of them singletons. This chain links TRBV21-1 with TRBJ2-5. TRBV21-1 represents a pseudogene. The specimen comprised PBMCs, sampled at disease progression, from a patient treated with ibrutinib. The TCR comes from a human donor with chronic lymphocytic leukemia. CDR3 sequence: CASSKARNQELQETQYF. The DNA of the CDR3 is TGTGCCAGCAGCAAAGCGCGGAACCAGGAACTCCAAGAGACCCAGTACTTC.